The 20 T cell receptor beta chains reported below all come from one sample, sequenced in a study of early T cells in non-severe SARS-CoV-2 infection. One entry per CDR3 protein results from TCRdb running MiXCR on the 5' RACE reads. This sample has some 87,000 distinct CDR3 sequences, with roughly 13% found just once. Material for sequencing was whole blood. The receptor source for this set is an adult who was a healthcare worker with PCR-confirmed SARS-CoV-2 infection or an uninfected control (not recorded which).

This clonotype has more than one count but fewer than ten. This sequence joins TRBV6-5 and TRBJ1-2, with D uncertain. The CDR3 loop spans 13 amino acids. V shed 6 bases and J shed 3 bases, with 11 bases lying between them. Germline CDR1 is MNHEY and CDR2 is SVGAGI. The CDR3 coding sequence is TGTGCCAGCAGCTCCTCCGGACACTATGGCTACACCTTC. Translation gives CASSSSGHYGYTF.

This clonotype was seen a handful of times. This rearrangement joins TRBV20-1 to TRBJ2-3; no clear D gene. The CDR3 totals 11 residues. Germline V gene data show CDR1 as DFQATT and CDR2 as SNEGSKA (reference sequence). V was clipped by 4 bases and J by 0 bases, with 2 bases between them. In DNA, the CDR3 is TGCAGTGCTATAAGCACAGATACGCAGTATTTT. It specifies CSAISTDTQYF.

This chain links TRBV12-3 or TRBV12-4 with TRBJ2-1, with 7 nucleotides matching TRBD2. Trimming took 5 bases from V and 6 from J; bases not matched to a gene: 7. The CDR3 runs to 14 residues. The CDR3 sequence is CASSEREGPNEQFF. CDR3 DNA: TGTGCCAGCAGTGAGAGGGAGGGCCCCAATGAGCAGTTCTTC.

This chain joins TRBV12-3 or TRBV12-4 and TRBJ2-7; 10 positions agree with TRBD1. The CDR3 spans 15 residues. After removal of 5 bases from V and 7 bases from J, the junction contained 11 bases not matched to a gene. This CDR3 is CASSPSDRGREEQYF. CDR3 coding DNA: TGTGCCAGCAGTCCGTCAGACAGGGGGCGTGAAGAGCAGTACTTC.

This clonotype has just a few counts. The gene calls are TRBV7-2 and TRBJ2-1, with D tentatively TRBD1 (5 bases). Germline V gene lookup returns CDR1 SGHTA and CDR2 FQGNSA. V was trimmed by 5 bases and J by 9 bases, leaving 14 bases between them. This CDR3 is 13 amino acids long. The CDR3 spells CASSPRVMIEQFF. The DNA for the CDR3 is TGTGCCAGCAGCCCCAGGGTCATGATTGAGCAGTTCTTC.

V is TRBV5-1 and J is TRBJ2-3; TRBD1 might be the D (6 bases). The CDR3 covers 15 residues. Germline CDR1 SGHRS, CDR2 YFSETQ. Trimming shortened V by 4 bases and J by 3 bases, and 15 bases separated the two germline ends. The CDR3 sequence: CASSLTGPGTDTQYF. The CDR3 nucleotides read TGCGCCAGCAGCCTGACAGGTCCAGGTACAGATACGCAGTATTTT.

The chain employs TRBV5-1 and TRBJ1-1; the D gene is possibly TRBD1 (5 bases). Trimming pared 4 bases from V and 6 bases from J, leaving 16 bases between. Germline V CDR1 and CDR2: SGHRS, YFSETQ. This CDR3 contains 14 residues. The CDR3 loop reads CASSGIRDGPEAFF. CDR3 in DNA: TGCGCCAGCAGCGGAATCCGGGACGGCCCTGAAGCTTTCTTT.

This clonotype was seen ten or more times. The gene calls are TRBV29-1 and TRBJ1-2; D unclear. The CDR3 has 10 amino acids. Germline lookup yields CDR1 SQVTM and CDR2 ANQGSEA. Trimming cost V 1 base and J 7 bases, with 4 bases left between them. Here the CDR3 reads CSVEAPGYTF. The DNA of the CDR3 is TGCAGCGTTGAAGCCCCTGGCTACACCTTC.

This clonotype has more than one count but fewer than ten. The V and J genes are TRBV6-5 and TRBJ1-1; no reliable D call. V lost 2 bases to trimming and J lost 7 bases, with 11 bases between them. This CDR3 has 13 residues. Germline V gene lookup returns CDR1 MNHEY and CDR2 SVGAGI. The CDR3 loop reads CASSYDSIVEAFF. The DNA for the CDR3 is TGTGCCAGCAGTTACGACTCCATTGTTGAAGCTTTCTTT.

This chain joins TRBV18 and TRBJ2-7; 8 bases map to TRBD1. Germline CDR1 reads KGHSH; CDR2 reads LQKENI. V lost 2 bases to trimming and J lost 4 bases; unmatched junction nucleotides: 7. The CDR3 runs 15 residues. The CDR3 is CASSPAGGEGYEQYF. The CDR3 DNA reads TGTGCCAGCTCACCAGCAGGGGGCGAGGGGTACGAGCAGTACTTC.

The sample holds a few counts of this clonotype. The gene calls are TRBV6-1 and TRBJ2-3; 7 nucleotides match TRBD2. Germline values: CDR1 MNHNS, CDR2 SASEGT. This CDR3 is built from 16 residues. V shed 2 bases and J 1 base; nucleotides not matched to a gene: 6. The CDR3 protein is CASSESRGGRTDTQYF. CDR3 nucleotide sequence: TGTGCCAGCAGTGAAAGCCGCGGGGGTCGCACAGATACGCAGTATTTT.

This clonotype was seen at least ten times. The V and J genes are TRBV12-5 and TRBJ2-5, with D uncertain. The germline V and J ends were trimmed by 1 base and 5 bases, with 8 bases remaining between them. The CDR3 loop spans 13 amino acids. From germline, CDR1 is LGHNT and CDR2 FRNRAP. DNA of the CDR3: TGTGCTAGTGGTTTGGGCCGCCGGGAGACCCAGTACTTC. Residues: CASGLGRRETQYF.

This clonotype was counted between two and nine times. CDR3 nucleotides: TGTGCCAGCAGTGATCGGTTAATTCAGTACTTC. As protein: CASSDRLIQYF. The chain recombines TRBV25-1 with TRBJ2-4, with D uncertain. The CDR3 sequence is 11 residues long. Germline CDR1 and CDR2: MGHDK and SYGVNS. V was pared by 3 bases and J by 10 bases, with 7 bases between.

This clonotype was counted ten times or more. The chain carries TRBV6-6 and TRBJ2-7, with D possibly called TRBD1 or TRBD2 (5 bases each). V was trimmed by 8 bases and J by 0 bases, leaving 14 bases between them. The CDR3 runs 14 residues. The germline V gene has CDR1 MNHNY and CDR2 SVGAGI (reference sequence). The DNA for the CDR3 is TGTGCCAGCGAGACCGGGACCGTCTCCTACGAGCAGTACTTC. Protein: CASETGTVSYEQYF.

This chain uses TRBV28 with TRBJ2-2; TRBD2 aligns across 8 bases. This CDR3 spans 13 amino acids. The V gene's germline CDR1 is MDHEN and CDR2 SYDVKM. V was clipped by 8 bases and J by 6 bases; unmatched bases: 5. DNA of the CDR3: TGTGCCAGCGTGGGACTAGGCCCCGGGGAGCTGTTTTTT. Protein: CASVGLGPGELFF.

This clonotype was recorded at least ten times. The V call is TRBV27, the J call TRBJ2-1, with D possibly matching TRBD2 (5 bases). Trimming cost V 4 bases and J 0 bases, with 13 bases left between them. The CDR3 runs 16 residues. Germline lookup yields CDR1 MNHEY and CDR2 SMNVEV (reference sequence). CDR3 residues: CASSWSGPSSYNEQFF. The CDR3 DNA sequence: TGTGCCAGCAGTTGGAGCGGCCCAAGCTCCTACAATGAGCAGTTCTTC.

This clonotype was seen only a few times. The chain joins TRBV6-2 or TRBV6-3 to TRBJ1-5, with no clear D. The CDR3 consists of 14 residues. Looked up from germline, CDR1 is MNHEY and CDR2 is SVGEGT. The V and J ends lost 3 bases and 4 bases respectively, with 10 bases between them. The CDR3, as DNA: TGTGCCAGCAGTTATACACCTGGGAATCAGCCCCAGCATTTT. Its protein product is CASSYTPGNQPQHF.

This clonotype has a count of ten or more. V and J are TRBV4-2 and TRBJ1-1; D not resolved. The CDR3 loop spans 13 amino acids. Germline V CDR1 and CDR2: LGHNA, YNFKEQ. The V gene lost 0 bases and the J gene lost 4 bases, with 6 bases spanning the gap. CDR3 DNA sequence: TGTGCCAGCAGCCAAGATCGGGGCACTGAAGCTTTCTTT. Amino acid sequence: CASSQDRGTEAFF.

The genes are TRBV7-2 and TRBJ2-6; D might be TRBD1 (6 bases). The CDR3 consists of 16 residues. In germline, CDR1 is SGHTA, CDR2 FQGNSA. V lost 5 bases and J 2 bases, leaving 13 bases between the germline ends. The CDR3 nucleotides read TGTGCCAGCAGCATAGAACAGGGAACTGGGGCCAACGTCCTGACTTTC. This gives the protein CASSIEQGTGANVLTF.

In this sample, this clonotype turned up a few times. This chain links TRBV28 with TRBJ2-2; D could derive from TRBD1 or TRBD2 (6 bases each). V was shortened by 6 bases and J by 6 bases, with 14 bases between the two germline ends. The germline V gene has CDR1 MDHEN and CDR2 SYDVKM. The CDR3 covers 14 residues. The CDR3 DNA reads as TGTGCCAGCAGCTGGGGGGCCGACCCCGGGGAGCTGTTTTTT. Translation: CASSWGADPGELFF.